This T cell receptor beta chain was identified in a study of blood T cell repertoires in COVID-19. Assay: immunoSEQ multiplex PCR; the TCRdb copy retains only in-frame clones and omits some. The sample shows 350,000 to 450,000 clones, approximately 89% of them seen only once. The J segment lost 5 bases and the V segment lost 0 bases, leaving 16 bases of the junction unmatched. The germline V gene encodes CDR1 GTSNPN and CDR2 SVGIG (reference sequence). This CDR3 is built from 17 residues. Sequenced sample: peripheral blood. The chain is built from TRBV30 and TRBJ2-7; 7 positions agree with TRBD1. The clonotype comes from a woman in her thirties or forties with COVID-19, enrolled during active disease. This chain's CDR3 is CAWSVFLGIQGSDEQYF. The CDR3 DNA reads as TGTGCCTGGAGTGTATTCTTGGGTATACAGGGGAGCGACGAGCAGTACTTC.